The TCR beta chain under discussion was sequenced for a study of blood T cell repertoires in COVID-19. Study summary: Researchers got acute and convalescent COVID-19 samples from the United States, Italy and Spain. T cells, B-cell-depleted T cells, or PBMCs provided the cDNA or gDNA that served as material.

Looked up from germline, CDR1 is MDHEN and CDR2 is SYDVKM. The length of the CDR3 is 13 residues. Trimming left V 3 bases short and J 2 bases short, with 7 bases between. In the study's own analysis: Amplification from reference gene primers served as the basis for estimated nucleated cell counts. Sequenced by immunoSEQ multiplex PCR; TCRdb stores in-frame clones only, minus some. V and J calls and clone size are as listed in that table; D and trimming were resolved from the DNA. The repertoire holds roughly 290,000 clones, more than 75% seen once, with approximately 7.8% in the top ten. The receptor comes from a woman in her 50s who had recovered from COVID-19. The sample taken for sequencing was peripheral blood. The chain is built from TRBV28 and TRBJ2-5; no clear D gene. In DNA, the CDR3 is TGTGCCAGCAGTTTGGTTCAGCAAGAGACCCAGTACTTC. Translated, it gives CASSLVQQETQYF.